Below, 2 T cell receptor beta chains from the same sample are listed, as sequenced in a study of T cells in Graves' hyperthyroidism and ophthalmopathy. RNA transcripts gave rise to amplified TCR beta CDR3 regions. In the first-round RT-PCR of the TCR CDR3, the HTBI primer set was used. TCRdb re-analysed the multiplex PCR reads in MiXCR, keeping a single row per CDR3 protein. The sample comprises around 250,000 distinct CDR3 sequences, approximately 15% of which are singletons, and 10% to 15% rests with the top ten. The material sequenced was blood. These receptors all stem from a middle-aged woman with Graves' hyperthyroidism that later progressed to Graves' ophthalmopathy.

This clonotype was found many times. This sequence joins TRBV29-1 and TRBJ1-1; TRBD1 matches 7 bases. The CDR3 has 13 amino acids. The germline CDR1 and CDR2 sequences are SQVTM and ANQGSEA. The trim removed 6 bases at V and 3 bases at J, leaving 7 bases unmatched. The CDR3 loop reads CSVQTGAYTEAFF. For the CDR3, the DNA is TGCAGCGTGCAAACAGGGGCGTACACTGAAGCTTTCTTT.

The table lists this clonotype with many counts. The rearrangement uses TRBV9 and TRBJ2-3; D is ambiguous. CDR1 SGDLS and CDR2 YYNGEE come from the germline V gene. The CDR3 is 13 residues long. V lost 4 bases and J 0 bases, leaving 6 bases between the germline ends. The CDR3 loop reads CASSPSSTDTQYF. The DNA of the CDR3 is TGTGCCAGCAGCCCCAGCAGCACAGATACGCAGTATTTT.